The 6 T cell receptor beta chains presented below share a single source sample, sequenced in a study of CD8+CD57+ T cells in acquired aplastic anemia. The template for TCR beta VDJ and CDR3 sequence profiling was genomic DNA. A single record per CDR3 protein comes from TCRdb applying MiXCR to the reads. The sample holds fewer than 200,000 distinct CDR3 sequences, 55% to 80% seen once. Sequenced input: sorted CD4+, CD8+, or CD8+CD57+ T cells (not recorded which) from PBMCs. The receptors stem from a human donor in good health.

This clonotype was recorded a few times. The chain combines TRBV20-1 with TRBJ1-1; no clear D gene. CDR1 and CDR2 (germline): DFQATT, SNEGSKA (reference sequence). The CDR3 contains 12 residues. Trimming took off 3 bases at V and 8 bases at J, with 13 bases between the two ends. CDR3 sequence: CSASPGDLEAFF. The CDR3 region has the DNA TGCAGTGCTAGTCCGGGAGACCTCGAAGCTTTCTTT.

The gene calls are TRBV29-1 and TRBJ1-1; 11 positions agree with TRBD1. The CDR3 sequence is 15 residues long. V dropped 3 bases and J dropped 1; count of bases not matched to a gene: 4. CDR1 SQVTM and CDR2 ANQGSEA come from the germline V gene. CDR3 sequence reads: CSVERTGGRNTEAFF. Written as DNA, the CDR3 is TGCAGCGTTGAGAGGACAGGGGGCCGGAACACTGAAGCTTTCTTT.

J is TRBJ2-7 and V is TRBV15, with TRBD1 matching over 8 bases. V dropped 6 bases and J dropped 1; count of bases not matched to a gene: 8. Germline CDR1 reads LNHNV; CDR2 reads YYDKDF (reference sequence). The CDR3 is made up of 15 amino acids. The CDR3 is CATSPPRDRSYEQYF. The CDR3 bases are TGTGCCACCAGTCCCCCCCGGGACAGGTCCTACGAGCAGTACTTC.

The chain has TRBV7-3 and TRBJ1-6; D unresolved. The CDR3 runs 13 residues. V lost 7 bases and J lost 4, with 8 bases in between. CDR1 and CDR2 from the germline V gene are SGHTA and FQGTGA. This chain's CDR3 is CASTGGYNSPLHF. In DNA, the CDR3 is TGTGCCAGCACGGGAGGTTATAATTCACCCCTCCACTTT.

The rearrangement joins TRBV2 to TRBJ2-1, with TRBD2 as a possible D gene (5 bases). Trimming pared 0 bases from V and 12 bases from J, leaving 9 bases between. CDR3 length equals 12 residues. Germline values: CDR1 SNHLY, CDR2 FYNNEI. CDR3 DNA: TGTGCCAGCAGTGAAGCCCGACGGGGGCAGTTCTTC. Its protein is CASSEARRGQFF.

The chain links TRBV7-9 to TRBJ1-2; TRBD1 matches at 7 bases. V lost 4 bases to trimming and J lost 2 bases; unmatched junction nucleotides: 7. The CDR3 loop spans 15 amino acids. The germline gives CDR1 SEHNR, CDR2 FQNEAQ (reference sequence). The CDR3 is CASSSSGDSNYGYTF. The CDR3 DNA follows: TGTGCCAGCAGCTCATCAGGGGACAGCAACTATGGCTACACCTTC.